This entry is about one T cell receptor (beta chain). This record belongs to a study of shared T cell receptors in the human thymus. Using immunoSEQ multiplex PCR, the repertoire was profiled, and TCRdb retains in-frame clones only, with some absent. The repertoire consists of hundreds of thousands of clones, with 85% to 95% occurring once and the leading ten covering roughly 0.02%. Deletions cut 7 bases from V and 2 bases from J, with 15 bases between. The CDR3 spans 14 residues. Germline CDR1 and CDR2: MNHNY and SVGAGI (reference sequence). This chain joins TRBV6-6 and TRBJ2-7; D tentatively reads TRBD1 or TRBD2 (5 bases each). This receptor was obtained from a human donor. The sequencing sample was made of thymocytes. CDR3: CASIYRDGPYEQYF. CDR3 nucleotide sequence: TGTGCCAGCATCTACCGGGACGGTCCCTACGAGCAGTACTTC.